These T cell receptor beta chains were read from a single sample in a study of regulatory T cells in long-lasting Graves disease. TCRdb called the multiplex PCR reads again in MiXCR, with one record for every CDR3 protein. The sample records 350,000 to 550,000 distinct CDR3 sequences, roughly 17% being singletons. These same data were also listed under a study on T cells in Graves' hyperthyroidism and ophthalmopathy.

The sequenced sample was peripheral blood mononuclear cells (PBMCs), obtained at new diagnosis, from a patient treated with antithyroid drugs. Receptors were obtained from a woman aged 18 to 35 with Graves disease. Both conserved end residues are part of each CDR3. A D gene is named only where the DNA matches it firmly.

V gene	D gene	J gene	CDR3 protein
TRBV27	.	TRBJ2-2	CASSLGGRGGTLTGELFF
TRBV6-1	TRBD2	TRBJ2-3	CASSEIAGGTDTQYF
TRBV28	.	TRBJ2-5	CASSLRGTYQETQYF
TRBV7-8	.	TRBJ2-7	CASSLPRYEQYF
TRBV30	.	TRBJ1-2	CAWGGIHYGYTF
TRBV29-1	.	TRBJ1-1	CSPELGPNTEAFF
TRBV28	.	TRBJ1-6	CASSFILNPNSPLHF
TRBV12-3/TRBV12-4	.	TRBJ2-1	CASSLRSRRFGERFF
TRBV28	TRBD1	TRBJ1-6	CASRETGGSGNSPLHF
TRBV24-1	TRBD1	TRBJ2-1	CATSTTGIKDEQFF
TRBV11-3	.	TRBJ2-3	CASSGLQGPKQYF
TRBV12-3/TRBV12-4	.	TRBJ1-1	CASRDGGSTEAFF
TRBV13	TRBD2	TRBJ2-3	CASSSTSGRSSADTQYF
TRBV28	.	TRBJ2-7	CASSLRVYEQYF
TRBV5-1	.	TRBJ2-3	CASSLERAYTDTQYF
TRBV29-1	.	TRBJ2-1	CSVCAWVDNEQFF
TRBV14	TRBD2	TRBJ2-1	CASSQDRTSGRPSSYNEQFF
TRBV20-1	.	TRBJ2-7	CSARGGFTYEQYF
TRBV6-1	.	TRBJ1-2	CASSPQTNYGYAF
TRBV30	TRBD2	TRBJ2-5	CAWGRALVETQYF
TRBV12-3/TRBV12-4	TRBD2	TRBJ2-1	CASSLGLAGGVEQFF
TRBV7-9	.	TRBJ2-5	CASSTPGARETQYF
TRBV6-1	.	TRBJ2-1	CASSEAALEVYNEQFF
TRBV11-3	.	TRBJ2-2	CASSLPRGRTGELFF
TRBV28	TRBD2	TRBJ2-7	CASSRRDYQRYEQYF
TRBV12-3/TRBV12-4	.	TRBJ2-1	CASRTGLPHNEQFF
TRBV29-1	TRBD1	TRBJ1-2	CSVGQGAAYGYTF
TRBV11-3	.	TRBJ1-1	CASSLGRPNTEAFF
TRBV9	.	TRBJ2-3	CASSVVGGVSTDTQYF
TRBV5-1	.	TRBJ1-2	CASSLTTVDYGYTF
TRBV6-5	TRBD1	TRBJ2-1	CASSSPGQGINEQFF
TRBV5-4	TRBD1	TRBJ1-1	CASSRGQGRSYTEAFF